What follows are 19 T cell receptor beta chains derived from one specimen sequenced in a study of shared clonotypes between healthy human individuals. Assay: immunoSEQ multiplex PCR; the TCRdb copy retains only in-frame clones and omits some. The table records 1.4 million or so clones, approximately 98.5% of them present only once. Material: naive CD4+ T cells sorted from blood. Subset reported: CD45RA+ positively selected. These receptors originate from a young man in good health.

The V gene is TRBV28, the J gene TRBJ1-1; D perhaps matches TRBD1 (5 bases). This CDR3 has 15 amino acids. The V gene's germline CDR1 is MDHEN and CDR2 SYDVKM. Trimming cost V 5 bases and J 0 bases, with 13 bases left between them. The CDR3 region has the DNA TGTGCCAGCAGTCGCGGAAGGGGTATGAACACTGAAGCTTTCTTT. Amino acid sequence: CASSRGRGMNTEAFF.

This clone was seen just once. V is TRBV11-3 and J is TRBJ2-2, with D possibly called TRBD1 or TRBD2 (6 bases each). Trimming left V 1 base short and J 0 bases short, with 15 bases between. Per the germline V gene, CDR1 is SGHNT and CDR2 is YENEEA. This CDR3 is 18 amino acids long. The CDR3 spells CASSLVGGTAANTGELFF. The CDR3 DNA reads as TGTGCCAGCAGCTTAGTGGGGGGCACCGCCGCGAACACCGGGGAGCTGTTTTTT.

The chain combines TRBV5-1 with TRBJ1-3; 8 bases agree with TRBD1. Germline V gives CDR1 SGHRS, CDR2 YFSETQ. The CDR3 has 17 residues. V lost 2 bases, J lost 0 bases, and 7 bases stayed unmatched. CDR3 amino acids: CASSFSGTGGSGNTIYF. CDR3 nucleotides: TGCGCCAGCAGCTTTTCCGGGACAGGAGGCTCTGGAAACACCATATATTTT.

This chain connects TRBV28 to TRBJ1-2; D is unresolved. The CDR3 has 14 amino acids. Between the trimmed V and J ends, which lost 2 bases and 3 bases, there was a span of 10 bases. CDR1 is MDHEN, CDR2 SYDVKM, per germline. In nucleotides, the CDR3 is TGTGCCAGCAGTTTAATTGGGTCGTACTATGGCTACACCTTC. Translated: CASSLIGSYYGYTF.

The chain carries TRBV7-9 and TRBJ1-3; D is ambiguous. This CDR3 region has 16 residues. V was clipped by 5 bases and J by 1 base, with 15 bases between them. CDR1 SEHNR and CDR2 FQNEAQ come from the germline V gene (reference sequence). CDR3: CASSLSSLASGNTIYF. CDR3 bases: TGTGCCAGCAGCCTCTCCTCGTTGGCATCTGGAAACACCATATATTTT.

The chain is built from TRBV27 and TRBJ2-7; TRBD1 matches 8 bases. Per germline, CDR1 MNHEY and CDR2 SMNVEV (reference sequence). The length of the CDR3 is 14 residues. The V segment lost 6 bases and the J segment 0 bases; nucleotides outside the gene matches: 4. The CDR3, as DNA: TGTGCCAGCAGGTACACAGGGGGCTCCTACGAGCAGTACTTC. As protein: CASRYTGGSYEQYF.

The V gene is TRBV5-1, the J gene TRBJ1-1; 7 bases are a match to TRBD1. With V trimmed by 4 bases and J by 7 bases, 4 bases remained unmatched. Germline assignment: CDR1 SGHRS and CDR2 YFSETQ. This CDR3 spans 12 amino acids. CDR3 in amino acids: CASSPTGIEAFF. DNA for the CDR3: TGCGCCAGCAGCCCGACAGGGATTGAAGCTTTCTTT.

The chain recombines TRBV27 with TRBJ1-2; 7 positions match TRBD1. There are 13 residues in the CDR3. Germline assignment: CDR1 MNHEY and CDR2 SMNVEV (reference sequence). With 6 bases clipped from V and 7 bases from J, the junction kept 8 bases outside the gene matches. CDR3: CASRATGAVGYTF. In nucleotides, the CDR3 is TGTGCCAGCAGGGCTACAGGGGCGGTTGGCTACACCTTC.

This rearrangement joins TRBV2 to TRBJ1-2; the D is unclear. Germline CDR1 SNHLY, CDR2 FYNNEI. V was trimmed by 8 bases and J by 4 bases, leaving 8 bases between them. This CDR3 contains 11 residues. DNA for the CDR3: TGTGCCAGCGCCCAGGCCTATGGCTACACCTTC. The encoded protein is CASAQAYGYTF. The full variable domain, rest sourced from reference TRBV2 and TRBJ1-2, is EPEVTQTPSHQVTQMGQEVILRCVPISNHLYFYWYRQILGQKVEFLVSFYNNEISEKSEIFDDQFSVERPDGSNFTLKIRSTKLEDSAMYFCASAQAYGYTFGSGTRLTVV.

V usage is TRBV29-1 and J usage is TRBJ2-5; possibly TRBD2 for D (6 bases). Trimming cost V 4 bases and J 1 base, with 10 bases left between them. Germline values: CDR1 SQVTM, CDR2 ANQGSEA. The CDR3 contains 13 residues. CDR3 nucleotide sequence: TGCAGCGTTGGGGGCGGGGCCCAAGAGACCCAGTACTTC. Translating gives CSVGGGAQETQYF.

The chain employs TRBV28 and TRBJ2-7; D uncertain. V lost 5 bases and J lost 7, with 21 bases in between. Germline V gene data show CDR1 as MDHEN and CDR2 as SYDVKM. The length of the CDR3 is 15 residues. The CDR3 sequence is CASSLDSSPTREQYF. As DNA, the CDR3 is TGTGCCAGCAGTCTCGACTCCTCTCCCACCCGGGAGCAGTACTTC.

This chain uses TRBV7-2 with TRBJ2-2, with 7 nucleotides matching TRBD1. Germline CDR1 reads SGHTA; CDR2 reads FQGNSA. The CDR3 has 15 residues. The trim removed 1 base at V and 5 bases at J, leaving 4 bases unmatched. This CDR3 reads CASSLVGTATGELFF. Written as DNA, the CDR3 is TGTGCCAGCAGCTTAGTAGGGACAGCGACCGGGGAGCTGTTTTTT.

Note on this clone: In the same sample, other DNA sequences code for this CDR3. This chain connects TRBV29-1 to TRBJ1-2; D is unresolved. Germline CDR1 SQVTM, CDR2 ANQGSEA. The CDR3 consists of 12 residues. Trimming shortened V by 7 bases and J by 8 bases, and 17 bases separated the two germline ends. The CDR3: CSAVHAFYGYTF. CDR3 nucleotide sequence: TGCAGCGCCGTACACGCTTTCTACGGCTACACCTTC.

The CDR3 loop is CASSLVRPGNTIYF. CDR3 sequence (DNA): TGTGCCAGCAGCTTAGTACGCCCTGGAAACACCATATATTTT. J is TRBJ1-3 and V is TRBV11-2; D is undetermined. V was shortened by 1 base and J by 2 bases, with 6 bases between the two germline ends. The germline V gene encodes CDR1 SGHAT and CDR2 FQNNGV. There are 14 residues in the CDR3.

The rearrangement joins TRBV5-1 to TRBJ2-3; 7 positions match TRBD1. The CDR3 sequence is 17 residues long. V was clipped by 0 bases and J by 0 bases; unmatched bases: 7. Germline-derived CDR1 and CDR2 are SGHRS and YFSETQ. DNA for the CDR3: TGCGCCAGCAGCTTGGAGGATTCGACAGGGAGCACAGATACGCAGTATTTT. It translates to CASSLEDSTGSTDTQYF.

The chain is built from TRBV11-2 and TRBJ2-1, with D unresolved. V lost 4 bases, J lost 5 bases, and 18 bases lay in between. Per the germline V gene, CDR1 is SGHAT and CDR2 is FQNNGV. The CDR3 has 16 amino acids. CDR3 nucleotide sequence: TGTGCCAGCAGCTACCGAACCTGGCTCCCAGACAATGAGCAGTTCTTC. Protein: CASSYRTWLPDNEQFF.

The rearrangement uses TRBV11-2 and TRBJ2-3, with D possibly called TRBD1 or TRBD2 (5 bases each). CDR3 length: 19 residues. The V end lost 3 bases, the J end lost 1 base, and 23 bases lay between the germline ends. CDR1 and CDR2 (germline): SGHAT, FQNNGV. The CDR3 coding sequence is TGTGCCAGCAGCTTCCTTGGTGGTATCGGGACCATTCGCACAGATACGCAGTATTTT. This codes for CASSFLGGIGTIRTDTQYF.

The table lists this clone with a count of one. This chain connects TRBV2 to TRBJ2-5, with 9 bases fitting TRBD1. Germline CDR1 reads SNHLY; CDR2 reads FYNNEI. This CDR3 is 14 amino acids long. J was trimmed by 5 bases and V by 8 bases; bases with no gene match: 9. CDR3 coding DNA: TGTGCCAGCGGTGGGACAGGGAGTTTTGAGACCCAGTACTTC. It translates to CASGGTGSFETQYF.

J is TRBJ2-3 and V is TRBV15; the match to TRBD1 covers 10 bases. The CDR3 runs to 14 residues. V lost 5 bases to trimming and J lost 6 bases; unmatched junction nucleotides: 5. Germline assignment: CDR1 LNHNV and CDR2 YYDKDF (reference sequence). Here the CDR3 DNA reads TGTGCCACCAGCCGGACAGGGGGAGAGGATACGCAGTATTTT. Encoded protein: CATSRTGGEDTQYF.